The T cell receptor (beta chain) described here comes from a study of cytomegalovirus exposure and HLA in healthy donors. Study at large: Of all 400 or so donors who were genotyped, roughly 85% belonged to the Caucasian-associated ancestry cluster.

The PCR employed 60 Vbeta primers together with 13 Jbeta primers. Only in-frame clones appear in the TCRdb table, and some are missing; sequencing was by immunoSEQ multiplex PCR. The repertoire holds 100,000 to 150,000 clones, just over 65% seen once, with about 1.6% in the top ten. The source of this sequence is a man between 18 and 29 years old in good health and CMV-seronegative. Sequencing was done on a sample of PBMCs.

The CDR3 here is CAWSYHRGQGEEGYTF. The CDR3, as DNA: TGTGCCTGGAGTTACCACCGCGGACAGGGAGAGGAAGGCTACACCTTC. V is TRBV30 and J is TRBJ1-2; 8 bases agree with TRBD1. The V gene's germline CDR1 is GTSNPN and CDR2 SVGIG (reference sequence). V shed 2 bases, J shed 8 bases, and the junction held 16 bases outside the gene matches. There are 16 residues in the CDR3.